The entry that follows covers one T cell receptor (beta chain) sequence. Methods used by the authors: Estimated nucleated cell counts came from reference gene primer amplification. Here immunoSEQ multiplex PCR was the method, and the copy in TCRdb shows in-frame clones only, minus some. V, J and clone size reflect that table, while D and trimming were determined from the DNA. Of 70,000 or so clones in the sample, around four fifths were seen once. This sample is part of a study of blood T cell repertoires in COVID-19. Study overall: Both acute and convalescent COVID-19 samples were obtained from the United States, Italy and Spain. Sample material is recorded as cDNA or gDNA derived from T cells, B-cell-depleted T cells, or PBMCs.

The V and J ends lost 1 base and 7 bases respectively, with 30 bases between them. The CDR3 covers 19 residues. Germline CDR1 is SGHKS and CDR2 is YYEKEE (reference sequence). Sequencing was done on a sample of peripheral blood. The chain has TRBV5-5 and TRBJ2-7; D unclear. The receptor's source is an older man with active or convalescent COVID-19. The CDR3: CASSLTSVEGTASKREQYF. DNA for the CDR3: TGTGCCAGCAGCTTGACTTCCGTGGAAGGAACGGCGTCGAAGCGTGAGCAGTACTTC.